These 13 T cell receptor beta chains came from one sample sequenced in a study of T cell responses to AZD1222 COVID-19 vaccine (dated by TCRdb to the early 2020s). The library was prepared using the immunoSEQ multiplex PCR assay. Sourced from immuneACCESS, this table was stored by TCRdb with only in-frame sequences that have V and J called. A share of the clones is absent; for the studies checked, an unresolved V gene accounts for under half, and the remainder has no known explanation. The sample includes about 120,000 clones, with approximately 94% observed a single time. 4% to 6% of the sample goes to the ten largest clones. According to the study, the label for this sample's time point signals: about 28 days (+/-7) after the second vaccine dose. This sample comprised peripheral blood, obtained 28 days after the second AZD1222 dose. The origin of the receptors is an adult who received the AZD1222 COVID-19 vaccine.

CDR3 sequence: CASSLDRTTYEQYF. In DNA, the CDR3 is TGTGCCAGCAGTCTGGACAGGACCACCTACGAGCAGTACTTC. The chain uses TRBV3-1 (or the pseudogene TRBV3-2) and TRBJ2-7; TRBD1 matches at 7 bases. Germline V CDR1 and CDR2: LGHDT, YNNKEL (reference sequence). This CDR3 region has 14 residues. The junction had 7 bases not matched to a gene; V was cut back by 6 bases and J by 2 bases.

The rearrangement links TRBV19 to TRBJ1-5; 8 bases fit TRBD1. The V gene end was trimmed by 6 bases and the J gene end by 5 bases; junction bases not matched to a gene: 9. CDR1 LNHDA and CDR2 SQIVND come from the germline V gene (reference sequence). The CDR3 has 15 residues. The CDR3 spells CASSHEQGGDQPQHF. CDR3 coding DNA: TGTGCCAGTAGCCACGAACAGGGGGGGGATCAGCCCCAGCATTTT.

V usage is TRBV10-3 and J usage is TRBJ2-5; D unresolved. V gave up 0 bases and J gave up 0 bases, with 8 bases separating them. This CDR3 is built from 15 residues. CDR1 is ENHRY and CDR2 is SYGVKD in the germline V gene. The CDR3 nucleotides read TGTGCCATCAGTGAGTCTGCGGCAAACCAAGAGACCCAGTACTTC. Amino acid sequence: CAISESAANQETQYF.

The V call is TRBV27, the J call TRBJ2-2; TRBD1 agrees at 9 bases. With 6 bases clipped from V and 4 bases from J, the junction kept 6 bases outside the gene matches. Germline V gene lookup returns CDR1 MNHEY and CDR2 SMNVEV (reference sequence). The CDR3 is made up of 15 amino acids. The CDR3 reads CASRLTGGRTGELFF. CDR3 coding DNA: TGTGCCAGCAGACTGACAGGGGGTCGCACCGGGGAGCTGTTTTTT.

The chain joins TRBV29-1 to TRBJ1-2; 8 positions agree with TRBD1. CDR1 and CDR2 (germline): SQVTM, ANQGSEA. V shed 8 bases and J 4 bases; nucleotides not matched to a gene: 6. There are 12 residues in the CDR3. CDR3 bases: TGCAGCTGCAGGGGGCAAGGCTATGGCTACACCTTC. It translates to CSCRGQGYGYTF.

V is TRBV3-1 (or the pseudogene TRBV3-2) and J is TRBJ1-5; 10 bases are shared with TRBD1. Germline assignment: CDR1 LGHDT and CDR2 YNNKEL (reference sequence). Germline trimming cut 4 bases from V and 5 bases from J; bases unmatched to any gene: 5. The CDR3 is 15 residues long. The DNA of the CDR3 is TGTGCCAGCAGCCGGGGGACAGGGGCTTATCAGCCCCAGCATTTT. Translating gives CASSRGTGAYQPQHF.

The chain employs TRBV27 and TRBJ2-3; D might be TRBD2 (6 bases). V shed 6 bases and J shed 1 base, with 17 bases lying between them. The CDR3 is 16 amino acids. The germline gives CDR1 MNHEY, CDR2 SMNVEV (reference sequence). CDR3 residues: CASRLQLALGTDTQYF. The CDR3 coding sequence is TGTGCCAGCAGACTTCAACTAGCCCTCGGCACAGATACGCAGTATTTT.

This chain uses TRBV19 with TRBJ1-5, with D possibly being TRBD1 (5 bases). There are 12 residues in the CDR3. Germline V gene sequence: CDR1 LNHDA, CDR2 SQIVND (reference sequence). V was cut by 4 bases and J by 4 bases, with 5 bases left in between. The CDR3 loop is CASSRGNQPQHF. CDR3 bases: TGTGCCAGTAGTAGGGGGAATCAGCCCCAGCATTTT.

This clone was seen only once. The rearrangement links TRBV4-3 to TRBJ1-1; D is unresolved. This CDR3 contains 12 residues. The V gene's germline CDR1 is LGHNA and CDR2 YSLEER. Trimming pared 6 bases from V and 8 bases from J, leaving 13 bases between. For the CDR3, the DNA is TGCGCCAGCAGTCACTCCCTTGGGGAAGCTTTCTTT. It codes for CASSHSLGEAFF.

The chain employs TRBV14 and TRBJ2-3; D gene unclear. Trimming removed 1 base at V and 4 bases at J, with 12 bases between. Germline loops: CDR1 SGHDN, CDR2 FVKESK. The CDR3 extends over 15 amino acids. CDR3 nucleotides: TGTGCCAGCAGCCAAGCCGTAACCCTGGCAGATACGCAGTATTTT. It translates to CASSQAVTLADTQYF.

The chain couples TRBV5-4 to TRBJ1-1, with D perhaps TRBD1 (5 bases). V was trimmed by 1 base and J by 7 bases, leaving 11 bases between them. This CDR3 spans 13 amino acids. CDR1 and CDR2 (germline): SGHNT, YYREEE (reference sequence). The CDR3 sequence: CASSLIGQGEAFF. The DNA for the CDR3 is TGTGCCAGCAGCTTGATTGGGCAGGGTGAAGCTTTCTTT.

The V and J genes are TRBV7-2 and TRBJ2-7, with D possibly called TRBD1 or TRBD2 (5 bases each). This CDR3 is built from 14 residues. Trimming shortened V by 5 bases and J by 5 bases, and 16 bases separated the two germline ends. Per germline, CDR1 SGHTA and CDR2 FQGNSA. The CDR3 spells CASSPDWGFDEQYF. The CDR3 DNA reads as TGTGCCAGCAGCCCAGACTGGGGGTTCGACGAGCAGTACTTC.

The chain recombines TRBV6-2 or TRBV6-3 with TRBJ1-2; TRBD1 aligns across 9 bases. CDR1 and CDR2 (germline): MNHEY, SVGEGT. The V gene end was trimmed by 5 bases and the J gene end by 7 bases; junction bases not matched to a gene: 8. CDR3 size: 14 residues. The CDR3 here is CASSHTGGVGGYTF. The CDR3 DNA reads as TGTGCCAGCAGTCACACAGGGGGCGTCGGTGGCTACACCTTC.